Listed below are T cell receptor beta chains from one sample, sequenced in a study of blood T cell repertoires in COVID-19. Data came from immunoSEQ multiplex PCR; TCRdb stores just in-frame clones and leaves some out. The sample records about 24,000 clones, 85% to 90% being singletons. The specimen sequenced was peripheral blood. Receptor source: a man aged 70 or older with COVID-19, enrolled during active disease. CDR3s include the opening cysteine and the closing phenylalanine or tryptophan. The order of the fields is J gene, D gene, clone size, V gene, CDR3 protein, CDR3 DNA. The D gene is left open where the match is weak. Part of the rows lack a size; the others show once, few, many or a class for expanded clones.

TRBJ2-2 - few TRBV5-4 CASSLGQWDTGELFF TGTGCCAGCAGCTTGGGACAGTGGGACACCGGGGAGCTGTTTTTT
TRBJ2-6 - - TRBV19 CASSIWSAGANVLTF TGTGCCAGTAGTATATGGTCAGCTGGGGCCAACGTCCTGACTTTC
TRBJ2-5 - once TRBV2 CASREGVRETQYF TGTGCCAGCAGAGAGGGGGTTCGAGAGACCCAGTACTTC
TRBJ2-1 - - TRBV11-3 CASSSTSSGHEQFF TGTGCCAGCAGCTCTACCAGCTCAGGGCATGAGCAGTTCTTC
TRBJ1-2 - - TRBV12-3/TRBV12-4 CASSVQYYGYTF TGTGCCAGCAGTGTCCAGTACTATGGCTACACCTTC
TRBJ1-2 - - TRBV5-1 CASSFGGANYGYTF TGCGCCAGCAGCTTTGGGGGGGCTAACTATGGCTACACCTTC
TRBJ2-5 - - TRBV19 CASSDRSRETQYF TGTGCCAGTTCCGACCGGTCGAGGGAGACCCAGTACTTC
TRBJ2-1 TRBD2 - TRBV4-2 CASSRLLSGTSGGINEQFF TGTGCCAGCAGCCGCCTACTCTCCGGGACTAGCGGGGGGATCAATGAGCAGTTCTTC
TRBJ2-1 TRBD2 - TRBV30 CAWSVLRTSGIGEQFF TGTGCCTGGAGTGTACTACGGACTAGCGGGATAGGTGAGCAGTTCTTC
TRBJ2-2 - - TRBV21-1 CASSKFETGELFF TGTGCCAGCAGCAAATTTGAGACCGGGGAGCTGTTTTTT
TRBJ2-5 - - TRBV7-6 CASSLAGLAFQETQYF TGTGCCAGCAGCTTAGCGGGGCTAGCGTTTCAAGAGACCCAGTACTTC
TRBJ2-2 TRBD1 - TRBV7-9 CASSFGTGNTGELFF TGTGCCAGCAGTTTCGGGACAGGGAACACCGGGGAGCTGTTTTTT
TRBJ1-5 - - TRBV3-1/TRBV3-2 CASSQAREAPQHF TGTGCCAGCAGCCAAGCCCGGGAGGCGCCCCAGCATTTT
TRBJ2-7 TRBD2 few TRBV4-2 CASSQDSLAGTYEQYF TGTGCCAGCAGCCAAGATTCACTAGCGGGAACCTACGAGCAGTACTTC
TRBJ2-7 TRBD2 - TRBV7-9 CASSPTSGRVYEQYF TGTGCCAGCAGCCCCACTAGCGGGAGAGTTTACGAGCAGTACTTC
TRBJ2-1 TRBD1 - TRBV7-6 CASSLEVRAGQGLYEQFF TGTGCCAGCAGCTTAGAGGTGCGAGCGGGACAGGGGCTATATGAGCAGTTCTTC
TRBJ1-1 - - TRBV6-5 CASRRGDLMNTEAFF TGTGCCAGCCGGAGGGGAGACTTAATGAACACTGAAGCTTTCTTT
TRBJ1-4 TRBD1 - TRBV6-5 CASKQGATNEKLFF TGTGCCAGCAAGCAGGGGGCAACTAATGAAAAACTGTTTTTT
TRBJ1-2 TRBD1 - TRBV7-6 CASSPLTGVSGYTF TGTGCCAGCAGCCCCCTAACAGGGGTGAGTGGCTACACCTTC
TRBJ1-6 - - TRBV20-1 CSASYGSSYNSPLHF TGCAGTGCTAGTTACGGGAGCTCCTATAATTCACCCCTCCACTTT
TRBJ1-1 - - TRBV2 CASNWDKNTEAFF TGTGCCAGCAATTGGGACAAGAACACTGAAGCTTTCTTT
TRBJ1-3 - once TRBV6-5 CASSFPGGNTIYF TGTGCCAGCAGTTTTCCGGGAGGAAACACCATATATTTT
TRBJ2-7 TRBD1 - TRBV3-1/TRBV3-2 CASSPYGTGGSSYEQYF TGTGCCAGCAGCCCATACGGGACAGGGGGGAGCTCCTACGAGCAGTACTTC
TRBJ1-2 - - TRBV5-1 CASSSQGLGNYGYTF TGCGCCAGCAGCTCACAGGGATTAGGCAACTATGGCTACACCTTC
TRBJ2-5 - - TRBV19 CASSWTTQETQYF TGTGCCAGTAGTTGGACAACCCAAGAGACCCAGTACTTC
TRBJ1-6 TRBD1 once TRBV5-4 CASSLQGVGSPLHF TGTGCCAGCAGCTTGCAGGGGGTGGGTTCACCCCTCCACTTT
TRBJ2-3 TRBD2 - TRBV7-2 CASSLGTSADTQYF TGTGCCAGCAGCTTAGGTACTAGCGCCGATACGCAGTATTTT
TRBJ2-3 - once TRBV4-1 CASSQVAGQLDTQYF TGCGCCAGCAGCCAAGTTGCGGGGCAATTGGATACGCAGTATTTT
TRBJ1-2 - - TRBV3-1/TRBV3-2 CASSLGGNGYTF TGTGCCAGCAGCTTGGGGGGGAATGGCTACACCTTC
TRBJ2-5 - - TRBV7-9 CASSPDKYQETQYF TGTGCCAGCAGCCCTGACAAGTACCAAGAGACCCAGTACTTC
TRBJ2-7 - - TRBV3-1/TRBV3-2 CASSQGSRDFLTSGEQYF TGTGCCAGCAGCCAAGGATCCCGGGACTTCCTCACCTCCGGGGAGCAGTACTTC
TRBJ2-2 TRBD1 hyperexpanded TRBV4-1 CASSRGTGNAGELFF TGCGCCAGCAGCCGTGGGACAGGGAATGCCGGGGAGCTGTTTTTT
TRBJ1-2 - few TRBV10-3 CAITSRLDYGYTF TGTGCCATCACAAGCCGGTTGGACTATGGCTACACCTTC
TRBJ2-1 - - TRBV7-2 CASSLDNPRLYNEQFF TGTGCCAGCAGCTTAGATAATCCTAGACTCTACAATGAGCAGTTCTTC
TRBJ1-1 - - TRBV6-5 CASSYGTLNTEAFF TGTGCCAGCAGTTACGGGACACTGAACACTGAAGCTTTCTTT
TRBJ2-1 - - TRBV19 CASSILPGQGREGPYNEQFF TGTGCCAGTAGTATTCTGCCGGGACAGGGCCGGGAGGGCCCCTACAATGAGCAGTTCTTC
TRBJ1-1 - - TRBV30 CAWSIQGNTEAFF TGTGCCTGGAGTATCCAGGGAAACACTGAAGCTTTCTTT
TRBJ2-2 TRBD2 - TRBV5-4 CASSLGLAGGGTGELFF TGTGCCAGCAGCCTGGGACTAGCGGGAGGAGGGACCGGGGAGCTGTTTTTT
TRBJ2-1 TRBD2 - TRBV29-1 CSVLAGSGDEQFF TGCAGCGTACTAGCGGGTTCGGGGGATGAGCAGTTCTTC
TRBJ2-7 - - TRBV7-7 CASSLGPPRVLLGDEQYF TGTGCTAGCAGCTTAGGCCCTCCCAGGGTCCTTCTCGGTGACGAGCAGTACTTC
TRBJ1-1 TRBD1 once TRBV7-9 CASSWDRLNTEAFF TGTGCCAGCAGCTGGGACAGGCTGAACACTGAAGCTTTCTTT
TRBJ2-7 TRBD1 once TRBV5-1 CASSAGQGVYYEQYF TGCGCCAGCAGCGCGGGACAGGGGGTTTACTACGAGCAGTACTTC
TRBJ1-1 - - TRBV4-1 CASSRPGTPMNTEAFF TGCGCCAGCAGCCGACCCGGGACACCTATGAACACTGAAGCTTTCTTT
TRBJ1-1 TRBD1 - TRBV29-1 CSVDRQGDSTEAFF TGCAGCGTTGATAGACAGGGTGATAGCACTGAAGCTTTCTTT
TRBJ1-4 TRBD1 once TRBV7-9 CASRAGGINEKLFF TGTGCCAGCAGGGCAGGGGGGATTAATGAAAAACTGTTTTTT
TRBJ1-4 - - TRBV6-6 CASSYSWQELFF TGTGCCAGCAGTTACTCGTGGCAGGAACTGTTTTTT
TRBJ1-2 TRBD1 - TRBV27 CASSLSGDRVKGYTF TGTGCCAGCAGTTTATCAGGGGACAGGGTTAAAGGCTACACCTTC
TRBJ2-1 TRBD1 - TRBV29-1 CSTEGQGVNEQFF TGCAGCACGGAGGGACAGGGAGTCAATGAGCAGTTCTTC
TRBJ1-1 TRBD1 - TRBV7-6 CASSDYPGTGTNTEAFF TGTGCCAGCAGCGATTATCCCGGGACAGGGACAAACACTGAAGCTTTCTTT
TRBJ1-1 - - TRBV7-2 CASSPRVGAEAFF TGTGCCAGCAGCCCTAGGGTAGGGGCTGAAGCTTTCTTT
TRBJ1-5 - once TRBV27 CASSLSGGDQPQHF TGTGCCAGCAGTTTATCTGGGGGGGATCAGCCCCAGCATTTT
TRBJ2-5 - - TRBV6-6 CAVTPDSQETQYF TGTGCCGTTACACCGGACTCCCAAGAGACCCAGTACTTC
TRBJ2-1 TRBD2 - TRBV2 CASRRAGGPAAGEQFF TGTGCCAGCAGGCGAGCGGGGGGCCCCGCTGCAGGGGAGCAGTTCTTC